This T cell receptor (beta chain) was captured by sequencing in a study of ipilimumab plus nivolumab after autologous stem cell transplantation. Study-level background: The DLBCL group included primary refractory and relapsed cases.

Assay: immunoSEQ multiplex PCR; the TCRdb copy retains only in-frame clones and omits some. Here the sample spans around 84,000 clones, 83% being singletons. CDR3 length: 19 residues. Trimming removed 4 bases at V and 2 bases at J, with 21 bases between. Germline V gives CDR1 MNHEY, CDR2 SMNVEV (reference sequence). Dosing: nivolumab 3 mg/kg IV, weeks 1, 4, 7, 10, then every two weeks to week 26. The gene calls are TRBV27 and TRBJ2-6; TRBD2 is a possible D gene (7 bases). The origin of this receptor is a male donor with diffuse large B-cell lymphoma. Sample: PBMCs, taken in a trial of ipilimumab plus nivolumab as post-transplant consolidation. The CDR3 DNA reads TGTGCCAGCAGTTCGGGGGGCGGCGCGGAAGGCACTGGGGCCAACGTCCTGACTTTC. Translated: CASSSGGGAEGTGANVLTF.